Shown below are 30 T cell receptor beta chains from a single sample sequenced in a study of cytomegalovirus exposure and HLA in healthy donors (dated by TCRdb to 2016 to 2017). Library creation used the immunoSEQ multiplex PCR assay. A mixture of 60 forward primers for TCR Vbeta segments and 13 reverse primers for TCR Jbeta segments was used in the multiplex PCR. Here the immuneACCESS table is served through TCRdb, limited to in-frame sequences with V and J called. Missing clones are a known gap in these copies; in checked studies unresolved V genes cover under half, and the rest lacks a known reason. Here the sample has 110,000 to 150,000 clones; around 9.7% occur a single time. The ten largest clonotypes hold less than 2% of the sample. The specimen sequenced was PBMCs. The receptors stem from a man in his fifties in good health and CMV-seronegative.

This clone was recorded a few times. The chain employs TRBV28 and TRBJ2-2; 7 positions match TRBD2. There are 15 residues in the CDR3. Germline lookup yields CDR1 MDHEN and CDR2 SYDVKM. V lost 10 bases and J lost 6; bases outside the gene matches: 14. Written as DNA, the CDR3 is TGTGCCACCCGCAGTGGCGGGAGAGTATCCGGGGAGCTGTTTTTT. Translated: CATRSGGRVSGELFF.

The chain is built from TRBV28 and TRBJ2-3; the D gene is possibly TRBD1 (5 bases). This CDR3 has 15 residues. Germline values: CDR1 MDHEN, CDR2 SYDVKM. The V gene lost 8 bases and the J gene lost 2 bases, with 17 bases spanning the gap. CDR3 sequence: CASQQAAGHTDTQYF. The CDR3 coding sequence is TGTGCCAGCCAGCAGGCGGCAGGGCACACAGATACGCAGTATTTT.

This clone was observed a few times. The J gene is TRBJ2-1, the V gene TRBV6-1; maybe TRBD1 (6 bases). There are 15 residues in the CDR3. The V gene's germline CDR1 is MNHNS and CDR2 SASEGT. Deletions cut 1 base from V and 3 bases from J, with 10 bases between. The chain's CDR3 is CASSEVDRIYNEQFF. CDR3 nucleotide sequence: TGTGCCAGCAGTGAAGTCGACAGGATCTACAATGAGCAGTTCTTC.

V gene TRBV27 combines with J gene TRBJ2-2; 11 bases align to TRBD1. V lost 0 bases to trimming and J lost 4 bases; unmatched junction nucleotides: 4. This CDR3 contains 17 residues. CDR1 and CDR2 (germline): MNHEY, SMNVEV (reference sequence). The CDR3 sequence: CASSLSDRGPGTGELFF. The CDR3 DNA follows: TGTGCCAGCAGTTTATCGGACAGGGGGCCGGGCACCGGGGAGCTGTTTTTT.

In its sample, this clone was seen a few times. The rearrangement joins TRBV19 to TRBJ2-3, with 8 nucleotides matching TRBD2. V trimming: 5 bases; J trimming: 0 bases; junction bases outside the gene matches: 10. CDR3 length equals 17 residues. In germline, CDR1 is LNHDA, CDR2 SQIVND (reference sequence). The CDR3 region is CASSPKGLADSTDTQYF. The DNA of the CDR3 is TGTGCCAGTAGTCCAAAAGGACTAGCAGATAGCACAGATACGCAGTATTTT.

In DNA form, the CDR3 reads TGTGCCAGCAGCTTAGACTCCGACAGGACTGGGCAGTACTTC. As protein: CASSLDSDRTGQYF. J is TRBJ2-7 and V is TRBV11-3; D is perhaps TRBD1 (6 bases). V was trimmed by 0 bases and J by 9 bases, leaving 15 bases between them. There are 14 residues in the CDR3. The germline CDR1 and CDR2 sequences are SGHNT and YENEEA.

The rearrangement uses TRBV2 and TRBJ2-3; 7 nucleotides align to TRBD2. CDR3 length: 16 residues. Unmatched junction bases numbered 10, after V lost 5 bases and J lost 2 bases. Germline V gene data show CDR1 as SNHLY and CDR2 as FYNNEI. The CDR3, as DNA: TGTGCCAGCAGTCCTCCCGGGACTACATCCACAGATACGCAGTATTTT. Protein: CASSPPGTTSTDTQYF.

For the CDR3, the DNA is TGTGCCAGTAGTATAGAAGCGTCAGGGACAGGGGTTGCGCAGCCCCAGCATTTT. Translating it yields CASSIEASGTGVAQPQHF. The chain uses TRBV19 and TRBJ1-5; 10 positions agree with TRBD1. Germline V gene sequence: CDR1 LNHDA, CDR2 SQIVND (reference sequence). The CDR3 is made up of 18 amino acids. Trimming took 0 bases from V and 7 from J; bases not matched to a gene: 12.

In this sample, this clone turned up a few times. V usage is TRBV9 and J usage is TRBJ2-7, with 9 bases identical to TRBD1. Trimming took 4 bases from V and 5 from J; bases not matched to a gene: 7. The CDR3 has 14 residues. The V gene's germline CDR1 is SGDLS and CDR2 YYNGEE. The CDR3 DNA sequence: TGTGCCAGCAGCCCCACAGGGGGCGGGAACGAGCAGTACTTC. Its translation: CASSPTGGGNEQYF.

This clone was seen more than once but under ten times. The chain employs TRBV6-1 and TRBJ1-1, with 9 bases identical to TRBD1. Per germline, CDR1 MNHNS and CDR2 SASEGT. The CDR3 covers 15 residues. V shed 5 bases and J 0 bases; nucleotides not matched to a gene: 4. The CDR3 loop reads CASSPQGAVNTEAFF. The CDR3 region has the DNA TGTGCCAGCAGTCCACAGGGGGCCGTGAACACTGAAGCTTTCTTT.

This clone was observed a handful of times. The chain couples TRBV2 to TRBJ1-5, with a tentative D call TRBD1 (6 bases). The CDR3 contains 15 residues. Trimming left V 4 bases short and J 5 bases short, with 15 bases between. Germline-derived CDR1 and CDR2 are SNHLY and FYNNEI. CDR3 sequence (DNA): TGTGCCAGCAGTGTAGACAGGTGGGGTTATCAGCCCCAGCATTTT. It is translated as CASSVDRWGYQPQHF.

This clone has a handful of counts. The chain employs TRBV10-3 and TRBJ1-2; 11 bases align to TRBD1. Germline assignment: CDR1 ENHRY and CDR2 SYGVKD. J lost 7 bases, V lost 2 bases, and 12 bases had no gene match. This CDR3 is built from 17 residues. The CDR3 coding sequence is TGTGCCATCAGTGAGCGGACAGGGGGCGAGGGTACTAGTGGCTACACCTTC. Its translation is CAISERTGGEGTSGYTF.

This clone was seen only a few times. This rearrangement joins TRBV7-3 to TRBJ2-5; D gene ambiguous. Germline V gene lookup returns CDR1 SGHTA and CDR2 FQGTGA. V shed 2 bases and J shed 1 base, with 8 bases lying between them. This CDR3 contains 14 residues. The CDR3 DNA reads TGTGCCAGCAGCTTAGTGGGCCCCCAAGAGACCCAGTACTTC. As protein: CASSLVGPQETQYF. The full variable domain, in which reference TRBV7-3 and TRBJ2-5 provide the parts outside the CDR3, is GAGVSQTPSNKVTEKGKYVELRCDPISGHTALYWYRQSLGQGPEFLIYFQGTGAADDSGLPNDRFFAVRPEGSVSTLKIQRTERGDSAVYLCASSLVGPQETQYFGPGTRLLVL.

In nucleotides, the CDR3 is TGTGCCAGCAGCCCCAGATTCCTCGGACAGCGAATTGAAGCTTTCTTT. Translating it yields CASSPRFLGQRIEAFF. The chain uses TRBV13 and TRBJ1-1; tentative D call: TRBD1 (6 bases). The germline gives CDR1 PRHDT, CDR2 FYEKMQ (reference sequence). V was pared by 5 bases and J by 7 bases, with 23 bases between. The CDR3 is made up of 16 amino acids.

This clone turned up a few times. The DNA of the CDR3 is TGTGCCAGCAGCCCGGGGGGGGTCAGTACTGAAGCTTTCTTT. Protein product: CASSPGGVSTEAFF. V is TRBV5-4 and J is TRBJ1-1, with D perhaps TRBD1 (5 bases). CDR3 length: 14 amino acids. Germline V gives CDR1 SGHNT, CDR2 YYREEE (reference sequence). V lost 4 bases and J 5 bases, leaving 15 bases between the germline ends.

In its sample, this clone was seen a few times. J is TRBJ1-5 and V is TRBV2; D perhaps matches TRBD1 (6 bases). The V gene lost 4 bases and the J gene lost 0 bases, with 10 bases spanning the gap. CDR3 size: 15 residues. Germline assignment: CDR1 SNHLY and CDR2 FYNNEI. The CDR3 reads CASSVGGSSNQPQHF. The CDR3 region has the DNA TGTGCCAGCAGTGTAGGGGGAAGTAGCAATCAGCCCCAGCATTTT. The full variable domain, completed using reference TRBV2 and TRBJ1-5, is EPEVTQTPSHQVTQMGQEVILRCVPISNHLYFYWYRQILGQKVEFLVSFYNNEISEKSEIFDDQFSVERPDGSNFTLKIRSTKLEDSAMYFCASSVGGSSNQPQHFGDGTRLSIL.

The gene calls are TRBV9 and TRBJ1-5; D might be TRBD1 (5 bases). CDR3 length equals 13 residues. V was clipped by 3 bases and J by 3 bases, with 7 bases between them. Germline CDR1 SGDLS, CDR2 YYNGEE. For the CDR3, the DNA is TGTGCCAGCAGCGAAGGACACAATCAGCCCCAGCATTTT. Translating it yields CASSEGHNQPQHF.

V is TRBV10-2 and J is TRBJ2-1; TRBD2 matches at 10 bases. Per the germline V gene, CDR1 is WSHSY and CDR2 is SAAADI. V lost 4 bases, J lost 6 bases, and 3 bases stayed unmatched. The CDR3 sequence is 14 residues long. The CDR3 DNA sequence: TGCGCCAGCAGTGCACTAGCGGGGATCAATGAGCAGTTCTTC. Encoded protein: CASSALAGINEQFF.

This sequence joins TRBV30 and TRBJ2-5, with D possibly TRBD2 on 6 matching bases. CDR3 length equals 12 residues. Trimming pared 5 bases from V and 4 bases from J, leaving 11 bases between. Germline loops: CDR1 GTSNPN, CDR2 SVGIG (reference sequence). DNA of the CDR3: TGTGCCTGGTTCGTCGGGGGAGAGACCCAGTACTTC. Protein sequence: CAWFVGGETQYF.

The rearrangement links TRBV30 to TRBJ2-2; no clear D. There are 14 residues in the CDR3. V shed 0 bases and J shed 6 bases, with 11 bases lying between them. CDR1 and CDR2 from the germline V gene are GTSNPN and SVGIG (reference sequence). CDR3 amino acids: CAWSVQRVAGELFF. The CDR3, as DNA: TGTGCCTGGAGTGTACAGAGAGTCGCCGGGGAGCTGTTTTTT.

This clone turned up a few times. The chain joins TRBV11-2 to TRBJ2-5; 8 bases match TRBD2. V was clipped by 2 bases and J by 4 bases; unmatched bases: 3. Germline CDR1 SGHAT, CDR2 FQNNGV. The CDR3 runs 14 residues. CDR3 sequence: CASSLQRGLETQYF. The CDR3 region has the DNA TGTGCCAGCAGCTTACAGCGGGGGTTAGAGACCCAGTACTTC. Full variable domain (rest looked up from reference TRBV11-2 and TRBJ2-5): EAGVAQSPRYKIIEKRQSVAFWCNPISGHATLYWYQQILGQGPKLLIQFQNNGVVDDSQLPKDRFSAERLKGVDSTLKIQPAKLEDSAVYLCASSLQRGLETQYFGPGTRLLVL.

This clone was seen a handful of times. V and J are TRBV29-1 and TRBJ1-2; TRBD1 might be the D (6 bases). Deletions cut 3 bases from V and 8 bases from J, with 19 bases between. CDR3 length: 14 amino acids. The germline V gene has CDR1 SQVTM and CDR2 ANQGSEA. CDR3 DNA sequence: TGCAGCGTTGACCTCCAGGGGTTGGAAACAGGCTACACCTTC. Amino acid sequence: CSVDLQGLETGYTF.

V usage is TRBV30 and J usage is TRBJ1-1; possibly TRBD1 for D (6 bases). The CDR3 spans 13 residues. The V gene lost 4 bases and the J gene lost 6 bases, with 15 bases spanning the gap. CDR1 and CDR2 from the germline V gene are GTSNPN and SVGIG (reference sequence). CDR3 region: CAWNGRGASEAFF. CDR3 bases: TGTGCCTGGAATGGGCGGGGGGCTTCTGAAGCTTTCTTT.

A few counts support this clone. The V and J genes are TRBV11-1 and TRBJ2-3; D perhaps matches TRBD2 (5 bases). The CDR3 runs 15 residues. Trimming left V 1 base short and J 4 bases short, with 12 bases between. Germline assignment: CDR1 SGHAT and CDR2 FQDESV (reference sequence). The CDR3 sequence: CASSLEVARADTQYF. CDR3 nucleotides: TGTGCCAGCAGCTTAGAGGTAGCGAGAGCAGATACGCAGTATTTT.

This clone has more than one count but fewer than ten. V gene TRBV13 combines with J gene TRBJ1-1; D gene ambiguous. The germline V gene encodes CDR1 PRHDT and CDR2 FYEKMQ (reference sequence). V dropped 0 bases and J dropped 8 bases, with 10 bases sitting between them. The CDR3 loop spans 13 amino acids. The CDR3 DNA reads as TGTGCCAGCAGCTTAGGGATAAGCCACGAAGCTTTCTTT. As protein: CASSLGISHEAFF.

This clone was counted between two and nine times. The chain employs TRBV5-1 and TRBJ1-2; D possibly corresponds to TRBD1 (6 bases). This CDR3 region has 15 residues. The V end was cut by 0 bases, the J end by 3 bases, with 12 bases between. The germline CDR1 and CDR2 sequences are SGHRS and YFSETQ. CDR3 nucleotides: TGCGCCAGCAGCTTGGATTGGGACAACGACTATGGCTACACCTTC. Encoded protein: CASSLDWDNDYGYTF.

The V call is TRBV19, the J call TRBJ2-6; a weak D match, TRBD2 (5 bases). This CDR3 region has 15 residues. The V end lost 7 bases, the J end lost 0 bases, and 10 bases lay between the germline ends. Germline V CDR1 and CDR2: LNHDA, SQIVND (reference sequence). As DNA, the CDR3 is TGTGCCAGTAAACGGGGAACCTCTGGGGCCAACGTCCTGACTTTC. It specifies CASKRGTSGANVLTF.

This clone was observed a few times. This chain uses TRBV6-5 with TRBJ2-5; TRBD2 is a possible D gene (5 bases). Trimming cost V 5 bases and J 1 base, with 8 bases left between them. Germline V gene sequence: CDR1 MNHEY, CDR2 SVGAGI. The CDR3 consists of 13 residues. DNA for the CDR3: TGTGCCAGCAGTAGGAGGATCCAAGAGACCCAGTACTTC. It encodes CASSRRIQETQYF.

The chain uses TRBV5-5 and TRBJ2-5, with 12 bases that match TRBD2. This CDR3 spans 16 amino acids. Germline CDR1 SGHKS, CDR2 YYEKEE (reference sequence). V dropped 4 bases and J dropped 2; count of bases not matched to a gene: 6. CDR3: CASSGPGTSGQETQYF. The CDR3 bases are TGTGCCAGCAGCGGTCCCGGGACTAGCGGGCAAGAGACCCAGTACTTC.

This clone was seen more than once but under ten times. The V call is TRBV15, the J call TRBJ2-2; 7 bases match TRBD1. The germline CDR1 and CDR2 sequences are LNHNV and YYDKDF (reference sequence). This CDR3 region has 22 residues. The V and J ends lost 1 base and 9 bases, in that order; junction bases with no gene match: 29. CDR3 nucleotides: TGTGCCACCAGCAGAGGGGCGGACAGGCCGGAGAAAACAGCTCCTTCCCGGAGGGAGCTGTTTTTT. It codes for CATSRGADRPEKTAPSRRELFF. Combining the CDR3 with reference TRBV15 and TRBJ2-2 gives the whole variable domain DAMVIQNPRYQVTQFGKPVTLSCSQTLNHNVMYWYQQKSSQAPKLLFHYYDKDFNNEADTPDNFQSRRPNTSFCFLDIRSPGLGDTAMYLCATSRGADRPEKTAPSRRELFFGEGSRLTVL.